This entry lists 31 T cell receptor beta chains sequenced from one sample in a study of blood T cell repertoires in COVID-19. Here immunoSEQ multiplex PCR was the method, and the copy in TCRdb shows in-frame clones only, minus some. This sample has some 99,000 clones, with 83% found just once. The specimen sequenced was peripheral blood. These receptors all come from a woman aged 60 to 75 with acute or convalescent COVID-19.

The rearrangement uses TRBV5-1 and TRBJ2-1; weak D call: TRBD1 (6 bases). CDR3 length equals 13 residues. V lost 0 bases, J lost 10 bases, and 11 bases lay in between. Looked up from germline, CDR1 is SGHRS and CDR2 is YFSETQ. The CDR3 DNA is TGCGCCAGCAGCTTGGGATGGACAGCCGAGCAGTTCTTC. Translation gives CASSLGWTAEQFF.

The chain uses TRBV29-1 and TRBJ1-2; the D is unclear. Trimming cost V 7 bases and J 8 bases, with 14 bases left between them. The germline V gene encodes CDR1 SQVTM and CDR2 ANQGSEA. The CDR3 consists of 11 residues. CDR3 loop: CSEETTGGYTF. DNA for the CDR3: TGCAGCGAGGAGACCACTGGAGGCTACACCTTC. Combining the CDR3 with reference TRBV29-1 and TRBJ1-2 gives the whole variable domain SAVISQKPSRDICQRGTSLTIQCQVDSQVTMMFWYRQQPGQSLTLIATANQGSEATYESGFVIDKFPISRPNLTFSTLTVSNMSPEDSSIYLCSEETTGGYTFGSGTRLTVV.

The chain combines TRBV21-1 with TRBJ1-4; the table's D call, TRBD1, was not checked against the DNA. TRBV21-1 is described as a pseudogene. The CDR3 runs 18 residues. The CDR3 region has the DNA TGTGCCAGCAGCAAAGAGGTAGGACAGCCTCCCACTAATGAAAAACTGTTTTTT. Protein: CASSKEVGQPPTNEKLFF.

The V call is TRBV28, the J call TRBJ1-3; D unclear. CDR1 and CDR2 (germline): MDHEN, SYDVKM. The CDR3 has 12 amino acids. V gave up 6 bases and J gave up 4 bases, with 7 bases separating them. The CDR3 nucleotides are TGTGCCAGCAGAACGACAGGAAACACCATATATTTT. This translates into CASRTTGNTIYF.

The V gene is TRBV5-4, the J gene TRBJ2-7; TRBD2 matches 11 bases. The length of the CDR3 is 15 residues. Per germline, CDR1 SGHNT and CDR2 YYREEE (reference sequence). The ends lost 3 bases at V and 3 bases at J; junction bases unmatched: 5. The CDR3 reads CASSSPGTSGYEQYF. CDR3 in DNA: TGTGCCAGCAGCTCTCCGGGGACTAGCGGCTACGAGCAGTACTTC.

The chain combines TRBV11-2 with TRBJ1-4; weak D call: TRBD1 (6 bases). The germline V gene has CDR1 SGHAT and CDR2 FQNNGV. There are 14 residues in the CDR3. The germline V and J ends were trimmed by 3 bases and 6 bases, with 11 bases remaining between them. CDR3 in DNA: TGTGCCAGCAGCTTGACAGGTGCGGATGAAAAACTGTTTTTT. This sequence encodes CASSLTGADEKLFF. The full variable domain, rest sourced from reference TRBV11-2 and TRBJ1-4, is EAGVAQSPRYKIIEKRQSVAFWCNPISGHATLYWYQQILGQGPKLLIQFQNNGVVDDSQLPKDRFSAERLKGVDSTLKIQPAKLEDSAVYLCASSLTGADEKLFFGSGTQLSVL.

The table lists this clone with a count of one. This chain uses TRBV29-1 with TRBJ1-5; tentative D call: TRBD1 (5 bases). V gave up 4 bases and J gave up 1 base, with 11 bases separating them. The CDR3 length is 14 residues. The V gene's germline CDR1 is SQVTM and CDR2 ANQGSEA. The CDR3 DNA follows: TGCAGCGTTGGCGGGGGAGTAAGCAATCAGCCCCAGCATTTT. This translates into CSVGGGVSNQPQHF. The full variable domain, in which reference TRBV29-1 and TRBJ1-5 provide the parts outside the CDR3, is SAVISQKPSRDICQRGTSLTIQCQVDSQVTMMFWYRQQPGQSLTLIATANQGSEATYESGFVIDKFPISRPNLTFSTLTVSNMSPEDSSIYLCSVGGGVSNQPQHFGDGTRLSIL.

The J gene is TRBJ2-2, the V gene TRBV6-5; D is unresolved. Trimming took off 2 bases at V and 2 bases at J, with 3 bases between the two ends. The germline V gene encodes CDR1 MNHEY and CDR2 SVGAGI. The CDR3 runs to 13 residues. CDR3 amino acids: CASSYPNTGELFF. The CDR3 coding sequence is TGTGCCAGCAGTTACCCTAACACCGGGGAGCTGTTTTTT.

This chain's CDR3 is CASSLNPSEDHTQYF. DNA for the CDR3: TGTGCCAGCAGCCTTAACCCTAGCGAGGATCATACGCAGTATTTT. The J gene is TRBJ2-3, the V gene TRBV11-3, with a weak D call TRBD2 (6 bases). Trimming removed 5 bases from V and 7 bases from J, with 19 bases in between. CDR1 is SGHNT and CDR2 is YENEEA in the germline V gene. The CDR3 contains 15 residues.

The chain combines TRBV27 with TRBJ1-1; D remains unclear. Germline values: CDR1 MNHEY, CDR2 SMNVEV (reference sequence). Trimming left V 3 bases short and J 5 bases short, with 13 bases between. This CDR3 has 14 amino acids. The CDR3 region is CASSFRLEGTEAFF. For the CDR3, the DNA is TGTGCCAGCAGTTTTAGGTTAGAGGGAACTGAAGCTTTCTTT.

The chain joins TRBV6-5 to TRBJ2-7, with D possibly TRBD1 on 6 matching bases. Trimming left V 5 bases short and J 3 bases short, with 14 bases between. This CDR3 is built from 14 residues. Germline lookup yields CDR1 MNHEY and CDR2 SVGAGI. CDR3 sequence reads: CASSRTVINYEQYF. The CDR3 DNA sequence: TGTGCCAGCAGTCGGACAGTTATAAACTACGAGCAGTACTTC.

This chain joins TRBV20-1 and TRBJ2-7; the D is unclear. The germline CDR1 and CDR2 sequences are DFQATT and SNEGSKA (reference sequence). V gave up 6 bases and J gave up 6 bases, with 9 bases separating them. CDR3 length equals 10 residues. The CDR3 protein is CSAKAAEQYF. DNA for the CDR3: TGCAGTGCCAAAGCTGCCGAGCAGTACTTC.

This rearrangement joins TRBV11-3 to TRBJ2-7, with 7 nucleotides matching TRBD2. Germline values: CDR1 SGHNT, CDR2 YENEEA. V was pared by 5 bases and J by 0 bases, with 4 bases of the junction left unmatched. The CDR3 has 14 residues. The CDR3 DNA follows: TGTGCCAGCAGCCCCGGGGGGAGCTCCTACGAGCAGTACTTC. Its translation is CASSPGGSSYEQYF.

The V call is TRBV5-4, the J call TRBJ1-5, with a weak D call TRBD1 (6 bases). This CDR3 comprises 14 residues. The germline V gene encodes CDR1 SGHNT and CDR2 YYREEE (reference sequence). V dropped 3 bases and J dropped 1 base, with 8 bases sitting between them. DNA of the CDR3: TGTGCCAGCAGCTACAGGGAGAGCAATCAGCCCCAGCATTTT. It specifies CASSYRESNQPQHF. The variable domain in full, with the rest retrieved from reference TRBV5-4 and TRBJ1-5, is ETGVTQSPTHLIKTRGQQVTLRCSSQSGHNTVSWYQQALGQGPQFIFQYYREEENGRGNFPPRFSGLQFPNYSSELNVNALELDDSALYLCASSYRESNQPQHFGDGTRLSIL.

The chain joins TRBV5-1 to TRBJ1-4, with a possible D match to TRBD1 (6 bases). Trimming stripped 5 bases from V and 3 bases from J, with 17 bases between. Germline assignment: CDR1 SGHRS and CDR2 YFSETQ. The CDR3 sequence is 16 residues long. The CDR3 coding sequence is TGCGCCAGCAGTCTCAGGGGCCTAGGGTCTAATGAAAAACTGTTTTTT. It encodes CASSLRGLGSNEKLFF.

The chain combines TRBV5-5 with TRBJ1-4; D is unclear. CDR1 is SGHKS and CDR2 is YYEKEE in the germline V gene (reference sequence). V lost 2 bases and J lost 5, with 10 bases in between. The CDR3 covers 14 residues. In DNA form, the CDR3 reads TGTGCCAGCAGCTTAGGCCAGAGGAATGAAAAACTGTTTTTT. Translated, it gives CASSLGQRNEKLFF.

This clone was recorded once. This sequence joins TRBV2 and TRBJ2-7, with 7 bases matching TRBD2. The CDR3 is made up of 13 amino acids. CDR1 and CDR2 (germline): SNHLY, FYNNEI. Germline trimming cut 4 bases from V and 5 bases from J; bases unmatched to any gene: 5. The CDR3 DNA follows: TGTGCCAGCAGTGGGGTGGGAGGGCACGAGCAGTACTTC. Translating gives CASSGVGGHEQYF.

This chain joins TRBV18 and TRBJ2-1; 11 positions agree with TRBD2. The V gene end was trimmed by 8 bases and the J gene end by 9 bases; junction bases not matched to a gene: 9. Germline V gene sequence: CDR1 KGHSH, CDR2 LQKENI. The CDR3 sequence is 14 residues long. The CDR3 nucleotides are TGTGCCAGCCAGACACTAGCGGGAGACGGTGAGCAGTTCTTC. It encodes CASQTLAGDGEQFF.

V gene TRBV30 combines with J gene TRBJ2-5, with D perhaps matching TRBD2 (5 bases). CDR3 length equals 15 residues. With 0 bases removed from V and 5 bases from J, the gap between germline ends came to 16 bases. CDR1 and CDR2 from the germline V gene are GTSNPN and SVGIG (reference sequence). The CDR3 loop is CAWSVGGPGRETQYF. As DNA, the CDR3 is TGTGCCTGGAGTGTTGGAGGACCGGGCAGGGAGACCCAGTACTTC.

The chain has TRBV12-5 and TRBJ1-2; D is unresolved. The CDR3 contains 14 residues. V lost 1 base, J lost 6 bases, and 12 bases lay in between. Germline CDR1 reads LGHNT; CDR2 reads FRNRAP. This chain's CDR3 is CASGLGIGGNGYTF. Written as DNA, the CDR3 is TGTGCTAGTGGTTTGGGAATAGGAGGTAATGGCTACACCTTC.

The V gene is TRBV11-2, the J gene TRBJ1-1; no reliable D call. Germline V gene sequence: CDR1 SGHAT, CDR2 FQNNGV. V was clipped by 7 bases and J by 0 bases, with 6 bases between them. The CDR3 is 12 residues long. The CDR3 region is CASNVMNTEAFF. The DNA for the CDR3 is TGTGCCAGCAATGTAATGAACACTGAAGCTTTCTTT.

The rearrangement uses TRBV4-3 and TRBJ1-4; a weak D match, TRBD1 (5 bases). Between the trimmed V and J ends, which lost 0 bases and 2 bases, there was a span of 10 bases. This CDR3 comprises 16 residues. Germline assignment: CDR1 LGHNA and CDR2 YSLEER. The DNA of the CDR3 is TGCGCCAGCAGCCAAGATGGGGGAGGCACTAATGAAAAACTGTTTTTT. Translated: CASSQDGGGTNEKLFF.

The chain employs TRBV30 and TRBJ1-2; 9 nucleotides align to TRBD1. Germline V lookup: CDR1 GTSNPN, CDR2 SVGIG (reference sequence). V lost 0 bases and J lost 8; bases outside the gene matches: 4. The CDR3 covers 13 residues. The CDR3 DNA reads as TGTGCCTGGAGTGTGGGAACAGGGGGCGGCTACACCTTC. Residues: CAWSVGTGGGYTF.

The chain is built from TRBV29-1 and TRBJ2-3, with TRBD2 identical over 14 bases. The J segment lost 0 bases and the V segment lost 6 bases, leaving 8 bases of the junction unmatched. This CDR3 region has 17 residues. The germline CDR1 and CDR2 sequences are SQVTM and ANQGSEA. The CDR3 sequence: CSVPGLAGAISTDTQYF. In DNA, the CDR3 is TGCAGCGTGCCGGGACTAGCGGGAGCTATTAGCACAGATACGCAGTATTTT.

The chain recombines TRBV19 with TRBJ1-2; D call uncertain. Germline V gene lookup returns CDR1 LNHDA and CDR2 SQIVND (reference sequence). Trimming stripped 8 bases from V and 8 bases from J, with 21 bases between. This CDR3 has 14 residues. The CDR3 loop is CASEPVGLAGGYTF. In DNA, the CDR3 is TGTGCCAGTGAACCCGTGGGGTTGGCGGGAGGCTACACCTTC.

The CDR3 DNA sequence: TGCGCCAGCAGCTCGACAGGCCCCTTGACTGAAGCTTTCTTT. Protein product: CASSSTGPLTEAFF. The rearrangement joins TRBV5-1 to TRBJ1-1; perhaps TRBD1 as D (6 bases). The germline V and J ends were trimmed by 3 bases and 5 bases, with 14 bases remaining between them. CDR3 length: 14 amino acids. Germline CDR1 reads SGHRS; CDR2 reads YFSETQ. Combining the CDR3 with reference TRBV5-1 and TRBJ1-1 gives the whole variable domain KAGVTQTPRYLIKTRGQQVTLSCSPISGHRSVSWYQQTPGQGLQFLFEYFSETQRNKGNFPGRFSGRQFSNSRSEMNVSTLELGDSALYLCASSSTGPLTEAFFGQGTRLTVV.

The rearrangement links TRBV13 to TRBJ2-3; 7 bases line up with TRBD2. Trimming at V came to 6 bases and at J to 3 bases, leaving 6 bases not matched to a gene. The CDR3 extends over 14 amino acids. Germline V gives CDR1 PRHDT, CDR2 FYEKMQ (reference sequence). For the CDR3, the DNA is TGTGCCAGCAGACTCCGGGACTATACAGATACGCAGTATTTT. This translates into CASRLRDYTDTQYF.

The V call is TRBV6-2 or TRBV6-3, the J call TRBJ1-5, with D perhaps TRBD1 (6 bases). Germline V gene lookup returns CDR1 MNHEY and CDR2 SVGEGT. Trimming removed 9 bases from V and 3 bases from J, with 18 bases in between. This CDR3 has 15 residues. The chain's CDR3 is CASSPDTGFNQPQHF. CDR3 DNA: TGTGCCAGTAGCCCAGACACAGGGTTCAATCAGCCCCAGCATTTT.

V and J are TRBV4-3 and TRBJ2-2, with 11 bases lining up with TRBD2. Germline values: CDR1 LGHNA, CDR2 YSLEER. The CDR3 runs 18 residues. V gave up 1 base and J gave up 5 bases; unmatched junction bases: 9. Here the CDR3 reads CASSQVPLAGGRTGELFF. Here the CDR3 DNA reads TGCGCCAGCAGCCAAGTTCCCCTAGCGGGAGGCAGGACCGGGGAGCTGTTTTTT.

In its sample, this clone was seen once. V is TRBV3-1 (or the pseudogene TRBV3-2) and J is TRBJ2-4, with a possible D match to TRBD2 (5 bases). Germline V gene data show CDR1 as LGHDT and CDR2 as YNNKEL (reference sequence). V lost 0 bases, J lost 0 bases, and 12 bases lay in between. The CDR3 has 17 residues. The CDR3: CASSQEGGAVAKNIQYF. DNA of the CDR3: TGTGCCAGCAGCCAAGAAGGCGGAGCGGTAGCCAAAAACATTCAGTACTTC.

The gene calls are TRBV7-9 and TRBJ2-7; TRBD2 might be the D (5 bases). Between the trimmed V and J ends, which lost 5 bases and 5 bases, there was a span of 19 bases. This CDR3 spans 15 amino acids. Germline values: CDR1 SEHNR, CDR2 FQNEAQ (reference sequence). The CDR3: CASSPPNGIVNEQYF. The CDR3 nucleotides are TGTGCCAGCAGCCCCCCTAACGGGATAGTGAACGAGCAGTACTTC.